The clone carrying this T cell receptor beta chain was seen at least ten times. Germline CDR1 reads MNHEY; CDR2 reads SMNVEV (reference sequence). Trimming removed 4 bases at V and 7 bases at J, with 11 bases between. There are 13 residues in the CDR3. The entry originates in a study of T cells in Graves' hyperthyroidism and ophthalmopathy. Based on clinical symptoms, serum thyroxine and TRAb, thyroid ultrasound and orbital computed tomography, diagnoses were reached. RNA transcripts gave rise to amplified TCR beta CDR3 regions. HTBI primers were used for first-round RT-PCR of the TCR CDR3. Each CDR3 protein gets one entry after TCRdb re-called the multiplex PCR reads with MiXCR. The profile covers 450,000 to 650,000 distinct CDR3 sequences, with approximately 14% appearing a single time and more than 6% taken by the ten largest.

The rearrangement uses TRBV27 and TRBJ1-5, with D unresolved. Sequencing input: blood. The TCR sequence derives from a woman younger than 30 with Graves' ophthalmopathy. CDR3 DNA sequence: TGTGCCAGCAGTTGGCGGGGATTACAGCCCCAGCATTTT. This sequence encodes CASSWRGLQPQHF.